This is a list of T cell receptor beta chains from one sample in a study of control samples from healthy donors and cancer patients. The table came from immunoSEQ multiplex PCR; TCRdb's copy has only in-frame clones and leaves some out. The table records about 180,000 clones, 75% to 95% of them present only once. The specimen sequenced was blood. The receptors come from a woman in her thirties or forties in good health. Both conserved end residues are part of each CDR3. The D gene is left open where the match is weak. A clone size is listed for some rows: how often the clone was seen (once, few, many), or a class if it is expanded.

>.|.|TRBJ2-2|TRBV5-4
CASSGGSRDGELFF
TGTGCCAGCAGCGGGGGTTCTAGGGACGGGGAGCTGTTTTTT
>.|.|TRBJ1-3|TRBV3-1/TRBV3-2
CASSQGQRGNTIYF
TGTGCCAGCAGCCAAGGACAGAGAGGAAACACCATATATTTT
>.|.|TRBJ2-7|TRBV10-2
CASSESTTYEQYF
TGCGCCAGCAGTGAGTCGACAACCTACGAGCAGTACTTC
>.|.|TRBJ1-1|TRBV4-1
CASSPPQQGNTEAFF
TGCGCCAGCAGCCCCCCTCAACAGGGGAACACTGAAGCTTTCTTT
>.|.|TRBJ1-3|TRBV4-1
CASSQDPGIAGNTIYF
TGCGCCAGCAGCCAAGACCCGGGGATCGCTGGAAACACCATATATTTT
>.|.|TRBJ1-4|TRBV19
CASSILRSEKLFF
TGTGCCAGTAGTATCCTTAGATCGGAAAAACTGTTTTTT
>.|.|TRBJ1-2|TRBV9
CASTGPRVAGYTF
TGTGCCAGCACCGGACCTAGGGTAGCGGGCTACACCTTC
>.|.|TRBJ1-1|TRBV12-3/TRBV12-4
CASSPGQTEAFF
TGTGCCAGCAGTCCGGGACAAACTGAAGCTTTCTTT
>.|.|TRBJ1-3|TRBV7-9
CASSLITGNTIYF
TGTGCCAGCAGCTTAATAACCGGAAACACCATATATTTT
>.|.|TRBJ1-1|TRBV5-6
CASSPGGAGTEAFF
TGTGCCAGCAGCCCCGGGGGGGCCGGCACTGAAGCTTTCTTT
>TRBD1|once|TRBJ1-6|TRBV11-2
CASSSGQTRNNSPLHF
TGTGCCAGCAGCTCGGGACAGACCAGAAATAATTCACCCCTCCACTTT
>.|.|TRBJ2-5|TRBV18
CASSSQETQYF
TGTGCCAGCTCATCCCAAGAGACCCAGTACTTC
>.|.|TRBJ1-1|TRBV2
CASSGRIRDTEAFF
TGTGCCAGCAGCGGCAGGATTCGGGACACTGAAGCTTTCTTT
>.|.|TRBJ1-2|TRBV9
CASSVSQSLNYGYTF
TGTGCCAGCAGCGTGTCGCAATCTCTTAACTATGGCTACACCTTC
>.|once|TRBJ2-7|TRBV10-1
CASSDSYEQYF
TGCGCCAGCAGTGACAGCTACGAGCAGTACTTC
>.|.|TRBJ1-2|TRBV5-4
CASRSQQGRYTF
TGTGCCAGCAGATCCCAACAGGGACGCTACACCTTC
>TRBD2|.|TRBJ2-3|TRBV6-1
CASSGWSGGHTDTQYF
TGTGCCAGCAGTGGGTGGAGCGGGGGACACACAGATACGCAGTATTTT
>.|.|TRBJ2-7|TRBV6-1
CASSEASWAYEQYF
TGTGCCAGCAGTGAAGCTAGTTGGGCCTACGAGCAGTACTTC
>.|few|TRBJ2-6|TRBV5-1
CASSDGRSSGANVLTF
TGCGCCAGCAGCGACGGACGGTCCTCTGGGGCCAACGTCCTGACTTTC
>.|.|TRBJ2-2|TRBV12-5
CASGTRGTDTGELFF
TGTGCTAGTGGTACTCGGGGGACCGACACCGGGGAGCTGTTTTTT
>.|.|TRBJ1-1|TRBV12-3/TRBV12-4
CASRARLNTEAFF
TGTGCCAGCAGGGCAAGACTCAACACTGAAGCTTTCTTT
>.|.|TRBJ2-7|TRBV7-2
CASSLVGVGEQYF
TGTGCCAGCAGCTTAGTGGGGGTAGGCGAGCAGTACTTC
>TRBD1|few|TRBJ1-5|TRBV4-1
CASSHPGQGLKTPQHF
TGCGCCAGCAGCCACCCGGGACAGGGCCTCAAAACGCCCCAGCATTTT
>.|.|TRBJ1-1|TRBV5-1
CASSLAFPGVTEAFF
TGCGCCAGCAGCTTGGCCTTCCCAGGGGTTACTGAAGCTTTCTTT
>TRBD2|few|TRBJ2-3|TRBV6-1
CASSEEGTSGGTDTQYF
TGTGCCAGCAGTGAGGAGGGGACTAGCGGAGGCACAGATACGCAGTATTTT
>.|.|TRBJ1-5|TRBV28
CASSLKDNQPQHF
TGTGCCAGCAGTTTAAAGGATAATCAGCCCCAGCATTTT
>.|.|TRBJ1-1|TRBV12-3/TRBV12-4
CASSLIAGTEAFF
TGTGCCAGCAGTTTAATCGCAGGGACTGAAGCTTTCTTT
>.|.|TRBJ1-6|TRBV6-1
CASSDEDSGHSPLHF
TGTGCCAGCAGTGATGAGGACAGCGGGCATTCACCCCTCCACTTT
>.|.|TRBJ1-3|TRBV7-9
CASSLVGVGGNTIYF
TGTGCCAGCAGCTTAGTCGGGGTAGGCGGAAACACCATATATTTT
>TRBD1|.|TRBJ1-4|TRBV7-4
CASSQPGQGNYEKLFF
TGTGCCAGCAGCCAACCCGGACAGGGCAATTATGAAAAACTGTTTTTT
>TRBD2|.|TRBJ2-7|TRBV6-1
CASSVSGGQATYEQYF
TGTGCCAGCAGTGTATCGGGAGGACAAGCCACCTACGAGCAGTACTTC
>TRBD2|.|TRBJ2-2|TRBV4-1
CASSQGFFGGAANTGELFF
TGCGCCAGCAGCCAAGGGTTTTTCGGGGGGGCCGCGAACACCGGGGAGCTGTTTTTT
>TRBD2|.|TRBJ2-5|TRBV28
CASSSTGTSGGTQYF
TGTGCCAGCAGTTCAACCGGGACTAGCGGGGGGACCCAGTACTTC
>.|.|TRBJ2-3|TRBV7-9
CASSWQKQYF
TGTGCCAGCAGTTGGCAAAAGCAGTATTTT
>.|.|TRBJ2-1|TRBV7-9
CASSLGDSWGNEQFF
TGTGCCAGCAGCTTAGGGGACTCTTGGGGGAATGAGCAGTTCTTC
>TRBD1|.|TRBJ1-1|TRBV27
CASSLGQGNTEAFF
TGTGCCAGCAGTTTAGGACAGGGGAACACTGAAGCTTTCTTT
>.|once|TRBJ1-3|TRBV13
CASSQLAGGNTIYF
TGTGCCAGCAGTCAACTCGCAGGGGGAAACACCATATATTTT
>.|.|TRBJ1-2|TRBV4-1
CASSQDPGVYGYTF
TGCGCCAGCAGCCAAGACCCCGGGGTATATGGCTACACCTTC
>.|once|TRBJ1-1|TRBV20-1
CSASDGHETFF
TGCAGTGCTAGCGATGGTCACGAGACTTTCTTT
>.|.|TRBJ2-7|TRBV11-2
CASSLGFGYEQYF
TGTGCCAGCAGCTTAGGATTCGGCTACGAGCAGTACTTC
>.|.|TRBJ1-2|TRBV6-1
CASSERRGLNYGYTF
TGTGCCAGCAGTGAAAGGCGGGGACTGAACTATGGCTACACCTTC
>TRBD1|.|TRBJ1-2|TRBV27
CASSFGQGGGYTF
TGTGCCAGCAGTTTTGGACAGGGAGGTGGCTACACCTTC
>.|.|TRBJ1-1|TRBV10-1
CASSESIAGYEAFF
TGCGCCAGCAGTGAGTCGATAGCGGGCTACGAAGCTTTCTTT
>TRBD1|few|TRBJ2-1|TRBV18
CASSPQGGHNEQFF
TGTGCCAGCTCACCTCAAGGGGGCCACAATGAGCAGTTCTTC
>.|.|TRBJ2-2|TRBV27
CASSLSGELFF
TGTGCCAGCAGTTTATCCGGGGAGCTGTTTTTT
>TRBD1|.|TRBJ1-4|TRBV10-2
CASRPTGEATNEKLFF
TGCGCCAGCAGACCCACAGGGGAAGCAACTAATGAAAAACTGTTTTTT
>.|.|TRBJ2-1|TRBV24-1
CATSETGSYNEQFF
TGTGCCACCAGTGAAACAGGTAGCTACAATGAGCAGTTCTTC
>.|once|TRBJ2-5|TRBV5-4
CASSLFSETQYF
TGTGCCAGCAGCTTGTTCAGCGAGACCCAGTACTTC
>.|.|TRBJ1-3|TRBV6-6
CASSPQAGWGSGNTIYF
TGTGCCAGCAGTCCCCAAGCAGGGTGGGGGTCTGGAAACACCATATATTTT
>.|.|TRBJ1-6|TRBV9
CASSRLGGTNSPLHF
TGTGCCAGCAGCCGTTTGGGGGGTACGAATTCACCCCTCCACTTT
>.|.|TRBJ2-7|TRBV15
CATSREAGSDEQYF
TGTGCCACCAGCAGAGAGGCAGGGAGTGACGAGCAGTACTTC
>.|.|TRBJ1-1|TRBV7-9
CASTPVGDIALEAFF
TGTGCCAGCACCCCCGTGGGCGACATCGCCCTCGAAGCTTTCTTT